The sequence of this TCR beta chain was determined in a study of blood T cell repertoires in COVID-19. Overall study context: COVID-19 samples collected from the United States, Italy and Spain covered acute and convalescent phases. PBMCs, B-cell-depleted T cells, or T cells were the source of the cDNA or gDNA that made up the material.

Measured with immunoSEQ multiplex PCR; TCRdb has only the in-frame clones, and not every one. Of 100,000 or so clones listed, over 75% are singletons. The CDR3 loop spans 15 amino acids. After removal of 3 bases from V and 5 bases from J, the junction contained 6 bases not matched to a gene. Looked up from germline, CDR1 is MNHEY and CDR2 is SVGEGT. The chain recombines TRBV6-2 or TRBV6-3 with TRBJ2-3, with 9 positions matching TRBD2. The source of this sequence is a man between 60 and 75 years old with acute or convalescent COVID-19. Sequenced material: peripheral blood. The CDR3: CASSYGGGVEDTQYF. CDR3 bases: TGTGCCAGCAGTTATGGCGGGGGGGTTGAAGATACGCAGTATTTT.